Shown below are 22 T cell receptor beta chains from a single sample sequenced in a study of T cells in Graves' hyperthyroidism and ophthalmopathy. Amplification targeted TCR beta CDR3 regions from RNA transcripts. The study used the HTBI primer set for a first-round RT-PCR of the TCR CDR3. TCRdb itself ran the multiplex PCR reads through MiXCR, one entry per CDR3 protein. There are 200,000 to 250,000 distinct CDR3 sequences in the sample; approximately 20% occur only once, and over 35% lies in the top ten. Sequencing was carried out using blood. These receptors were obtained from a man aged 35 to 55 with Graves' hyperthyroidism.

Regarding this clonotype: This sequence may be a read error, since a much larger clone differs from it by one base. The chain couples TRBV5-6 to TRBJ2-5, with D hard to call. The CDR3 has 16 residues. Germline V CDR1 and CDR2: SGHDT, YYEEEE. Trimming took off 0 bases at V and 7 bases at J, with 19 bases between the two ends. The chain's CDR3 is CASSLDSWAVYGTQYF. CDR3 sequence (DNA): TGTGCCAGCAGCTTGGATTCCTGGGCGGTTTACGGGACCCAGTACTTC. The full variable domain, with the rest looked up from reference TRBV5-6 and TRBJ2-5, is DAGVTQSPTHLIKTRGQQVTLRCSPKSGHDTVSWYQQALGQGPQFIFQYYEEEERQRGNFPDRFSGHQFPNYSSELNVNALLLGDSALYLCASSLDSWAVYGTQYFGPGTRLLVL.

This clonotype has ten or more counts. This chain joins TRBV6-2 or TRBV6-3 and TRBJ1-6; D is unclear. V was trimmed by 0 bases and J by 11 bases, leaving 8 bases between them. Germline CDR1 reads MNHEY; CDR2 reads SVGEGT. The CDR3 loop spans 13 amino acids. CDR3 protein: CASSYSMQTPLHF. CDR3 coding DNA: TGTGCCAGCAGTTACTCGATGCAGACACCCCTCCACTTT.

V and J are TRBV9 and TRBJ2-7, with D maybe TRBD1 (5 bases). V shed 0 bases and J shed 6 bases, with 13 bases lying between them. The CDR3 length is 14 residues. Germline lookup yields CDR1 SGDLS and CDR2 YYNGEE. This chain's CDR3 is CASSVAGLISEQYF. CDR3 DNA sequence: TGTGCCAGCAGCGTAGCAGGGCTGATCTCCGAGCAGTACTTC.

This clonotype has ten or more counts. The chain has TRBV3-1 and TRBJ2-2; 11 nucleotides align to TRBD2. The CDR3 is made up of 17 amino acids. The V gene's germline CDR1 is LGHDT and CDR2 YNNKEL (reference sequence). The V gene end was trimmed by 1 base and the J gene end by 0 bases; junction bases not matched to a gene: 1. CDR3 DNA sequence: TGTGCCAGCAGCCAAGGACTAGCGGGGACGAACACCGGGGAGCTGTTTTTT. Translated, it gives CASSQGLAGTNTGELFF.

This clonotype was seen a few times. V gene TRBV5-1 combines with J gene TRBJ2-4; 12 nucleotides line up with TRBD2. V lost 2 bases to trimming and J lost 2 bases; unmatched junction nucleotides: 2. Germline V gene sequence: CDR1 SGHRS, CDR2 YFSETQ. The CDR3 sequence is 16 residues long. CDR3 region: CASSLGLAGTKNIQYF. DNA for the CDR3: TGCGCCAGCAGCTTAGGACTAGCGGGGACCAAAAACATTCAGTACTTC.

In its sample, this clonotype was seen many times. The rearrangement links TRBV20-1 to TRBJ1-5, with D hard to call. The CDR3 totals 13 residues. CDR1 is DFQATT and CDR2 is SNEGSKA in the germline V gene (reference sequence). Trimming pared 3 bases from V and 7 bases from J, leaving 13 bases between. The CDR3 DNA follows: TGCAGTGCTAGTCCAACGAGGAACCAGCCCCAGCATTTT. Translating it yields CSASPTRNQPQHF.

This clonotype has at least ten counts. The chain carries TRBV7-9 and TRBJ2-3, with D perhaps TRBD2 (5 bases). The CDR3 sequence is 15 residues long. Trimming left V 6 bases short and J 3 bases short, with 16 bases between. The germline V gene has CDR1 SEHNR and CDR2 FQNEAQ (reference sequence). CDR3 region: CASSSGLALTDTQYF. CDR3 in DNA: TGTGCCAGCAGTTCTGGCCTAGCCCTTACAGATACGCAGTATTTT.

With regard to this clonotype: This could be a read error, since a much larger clone is one nucleotide away. The chain has TRBV20-1 and TRBJ1-6; a weak D match, TRBD1 (6 bases). The CDR3 is 14 amino acids. The germline V gene has CDR1 DFQATT and CDR2 SNEGSKA (reference sequence). CDR3 loop: CSAAGAYYNSRLHF. The CDR3 DNA reads as TGCAGTGCCGCGGGGGCCTACTATAATTCACGCCTCCACTTT.

This clonotype has at least ten counts. The genes are TRBV11-2 and TRBJ1-1; D is unclear. Germline V gene sequence: CDR1 SGHAT, CDR2 FQNNGV. Trimming shortened V by 0 bases and J by 4 bases, and 9 bases separated the two germline ends. The length of the CDR3 is 14 residues. The CDR3 DNA is TGTGCCAGCAGCTTAGAGGGGTCCGGCACTGAAGCTTTCTTT. Translated, it gives CASSLEGSGTEAFF. Full variable domain (missing parts from reference TRBV11-2 and TRBJ1-1): EAGVAQSPRYKIIEKRQSVAFWCNPISGHATLYWYQQILGQGPKLLIQFQNNGVVDDSQLPKDRFSAERLKGVDSTLKIQPAKLEDSAVYLCASSLEGSGTEAFFGQGTRLTVV.

This clonotype was observed a few times. The CDR3 sequence is CATSDPRGGETQYF. The CDR3 DNA reads TGTGCCACCAGTGACCCCAGGGGGGGAGAGACCCAGTACTTC. J is TRBJ2-5 and V is TRBV24-1; either TRBD1 or TRBD2 may supply D (7 bases each). The CDR3 runs 14 residues. CDR1 is KGHDR and CDR2 is SFDVKD in the germline V gene. V gave up 4 bases and J gave up 4 bases, with 12 bases separating them.

As for this clonotype: Being one base from a much bigger clone, this may be a read error. The chain carries TRBV7-9 and TRBJ1-1; D gene uncertain. V was clipped by 6 bases and J by 11 bases, with 16 bases between them. This CDR3 has 12 residues. CDR1 and CDR2 from the germline V gene are SEHNR and FQNEAQ (reference sequence). The chain's CDR3 is CASSYFLGGAFF. In nucleotides, the CDR3 is TGTGCCAGCAGTTACTTCTTAGGAGGGGCTTTCTTT.

This clonotype has at least ten counts. In nucleotides, the CDR3 is TGTGCCAGCAGTTGCTTTGCAGACAGGACCCCAACTAATGAAAAACTGTTTTTT. Protein: CASSCFADRTPTNEKLFF. The V and J genes are TRBV6-8 and TRBJ1-4, with a possible D match to TRBD1 (6 bases). Germline CDR1 MNHGY, CDR2 SAAAGT. V lost 4 bases and J lost 0, with 18 bases in between. This CDR3 region has 18 residues.

This clonotype has a count of ten or more. The rearrangement uses TRBV20-1 and TRBJ1-5; a weak D match, TRBD1 (6 bases). The germline V and J ends were trimmed by 7 bases and 6 bases, with 13 bases remaining between them. Germline V gene data show CDR1 as DFQATT and CDR2 as SNEGSKA (reference sequence). This CDR3 is built from 12 residues. This chain's CDR3 is CSEGKGGQPQHF. CDR3 DNA: TGCAGTGAGGGGAAGGGGGGTCAGCCCCAGCATTTT.

In this sample, this clonotype turned up many times. The chain employs TRBV4-3 and TRBJ1-2, with no clear D. Germline loops: CDR1 LGHNA, CDR2 YSLEER. The CDR3 runs to 14 residues. The ends were cut back, 3 bases at V and 2 bases at J, with 10 bases in the middle. The DNA of the CDR3 is TGCGCCAGCAGCCAGGAGGTGAGCAACTATGGCTACACCTTC. It specifies CASSQEVSNYGYTF.

This rearrangement joins TRBV4-3 to TRBJ1-1, with D possibly being TRBD1 (5 bases). The CDR3 contains 14 residues. CDR1 is LGHNA and CDR2 is YSLEER in the germline V gene. Trimming pared 0 bases from V and 6 bases from J, leaving 11 bases between. CDR3 nucleotides: TGCGCCAGCAGCCAAGACAGGGAGTTGGCTGAAGCTTTCTTT. This sequence encodes CASSQDRELAEAFF.

In its sample, this clonotype was seen many times. The chain uses TRBV5-1 and TRBJ2-1; possibly TRBD2 for D (6 bases). This CDR3 contains 13 residues. The germline CDR1 and CDR2 sequences are SGHRS and YFSETQ. The ends were cut back, 3 bases at V and 4 bases at J, with 8 bases in the middle. CDR3 in amino acids: CASSWDLYNEQFF. For the CDR3, the DNA is TGCGCCAGCAGCTGGGACTTATACAATGAGCAGTTCTTC.

Points on this clonotype: A much bigger clone sits one base away, suggesting this may be a read error. The chain has TRBV20-1 and TRBJ2-7, with D perhaps matching TRBD1 (6 bases). The germline gives CDR1 DFQATT, CDR2 SNEGSKA (reference sequence). Trimming took off 3 bases at V and 0 bases at J, with 12 bases between the two ends. The CDR3 runs to 14 residues. The CDR3 sequence: CSARGDTSSYEQYF. CDR3 nucleotide sequence: TGCAGTGCTAGGGGGGACACGAGCTCCTACGAGCAGTACTTC.

At least ten counts were recorded for this clonotype. The gene calls are TRBV7-8 and TRBJ1-4; perhaps TRBD1 as D (5 bases). Germline V lookup: CDR1 SGHVS, CDR2 FQNEAQ. The CDR3 length is 12 residues. V lost 6 bases and J lost 8, with 10 bases in between. The CDR3 sequence is CASRLQGEKLFF. The CDR3 bases are TGTGCCAGCAGGTTGCAGGGAGAAAAACTGTTTTTT.

About this clonotype: At one end the junction does not follow the germline gene, possibly because of a read error. The chain recombines TRBV6-1 with TRBJ2-5, with D perhaps TRBD1 (6 bases). Germline CDR1 MNHNS, CDR2 SASEGT. The CDR3 runs 14 residues. CDR3 DNA sequence: TGTGCCAGCAGTGTCTACAGGGTCCAAGAGACCCAGCACTTC. Translating it yields CASSVYRVQETQHF.

This clonotype showed up many times. The chain recombines TRBV2 with TRBJ2-1, with a tentative D call TRBD1 (6 bases). Looked up from germline, CDR1 is SNHLY and CDR2 is FYNNEI. The germline V and J ends were trimmed by 6 bases and 6 bases, with 12 bases remaining between them. The CDR3 has 13 residues. CDR3 in DNA: TGTGCCAGCAGACCGAGGGGGAGCAATGAGCAGTTCTTC. This codes for CASRPRGSNEQFF. Using reference TRBV2 and TRBJ2-1 for the parts outside the CDR3, the full variable domain is EPEVTQTPSHQVTQMGQEVILRCVPISNHLYFYWYRQILGQKVEFLVSFYNNEISEKSEIFDDQFSVERPDGSNFTLKIRSTKLEDSAMYFCASRPRGSNEQFFGPGTRLTVL.

For this clonotype: This may stem from a read error, because a much larger clone lies one nucleotide away. The chain recombines TRBV5-1 with TRBJ2-2; 8 bases fit TRBD1. The J call may not be correct, given that the DNA end is closer to TRBJ1-1. Germline V gene lookup returns CDR1 SGHRS and CDR2 YFSETQ. The CDR3 contains 13 residues. CDR3 sequence: CASSQGQDWGAFF. In DNA form, the CDR3 reads TGCGCCAGCAGCCAGGGACAGGATTGGGGAGCTTTCTTT.

This clonotype was counted a few times. This chain connects TRBV5-1 to TRBJ1-1; D is possibly TRBD1 (5 bases). The CDR3 has 13 amino acids. Trimming took off 5 bases at V and 1 base at J, with 9 bases between the two ends. Germline V gene sequence: CDR1 SGHRS, CDR2 YFSETQ. The CDR3 is CASRRGENTEAFF. As DNA, the CDR3 is TGCGCCAGCAGGAGGGGAGAGAACACTGAAGCTTTCTTT.